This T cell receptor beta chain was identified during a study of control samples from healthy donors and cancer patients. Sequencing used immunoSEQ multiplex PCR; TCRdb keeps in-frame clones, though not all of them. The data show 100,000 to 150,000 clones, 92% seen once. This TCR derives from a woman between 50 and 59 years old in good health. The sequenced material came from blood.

The CDR3 coding sequence is TGTGCCAGCAGCCAAGATCAGGGTGGCACCGGGGAGCTGTTTTTT. Protein: CASSQDQGGTGELFF. This chain uses TRBV4-2 with TRBJ2-2, with a weak D call TRBD1 (5 bases). The germline V gene has CDR1 LGHNA and CDR2 YNFKEQ. V lost 0 bases to trimming and J lost 4 bases, with 9 bases between them. The CDR3 is 15 residues long.